These 29 T cell receptor beta chains were all obtained from the same sample, sequenced in a study of T-cell memory formation after mild COVID-19. TCRdb analysed the 5' RACE reads with MiXCR anew, one entry per CDR3 protein. This sample has 250,000 to 400,000 distinct CDR3 sequences, with about 13% found just once. The sequencing sample was made of PBMCs or a T cell subset sorted from them (not recorded which). The receptors originated from a man younger than 30 who had mild COVID-19 (a few samples of this study predate the infection). Cell type and time point are not known.

This clonotype was detected a few times. The J gene is TRBJ1-1, the V gene TRBV29-1; D is unclear. Trimming pared 3 bases from V and 1 base from J, leaving 6 bases between. The CDR3 extends over 12 amino acids. CDR1 is SQVTM, CDR2 ANQGSEA, per germline. For the CDR3, the DNA is TGCAGCGTTGACGTGAGGAACACTGAAGCTTTCTTT. Its protein is CSVDVRNTEAFF. The full variable domain, with the rest looked up from reference TRBV29-1 and TRBJ1-1, is SAVISQKPSRDICQRGTSLTIQCQVDSQVTMMFWYRQQPGQSLTLIATANQGSEATYESGFVIDKFPISRPNLTFSTLTVSNMSPEDSSIYLCSVDVRNTEAFFGQGTRLTVV.

The V and J genes are TRBV7-6 and TRBJ2-5; 7 nucleotides agree with TRBD1. Looked up from germline, CDR1 is SGHVS and CDR2 is FNYEAQ. V dropped 5 bases and J dropped 10; count of bases not matched to a gene: 16. The CDR3 sequence is 15 residues long. The CDR3 nucleotides read TGTGCCAGCAGCCCTTGGGGACAGTTCTTGGGGGACCAGTACTTC. Its protein product is CASSPWGQFLGDQYF.

This clonotype was recorded a few times. The V gene is TRBV20-1, the J gene TRBJ2-1, with D maybe TRBD1 (5 bases). Trimming took off 6 bases at V and 3 bases at J, with 12 bases between the two ends. This CDR3 is 13 amino acids long. Germline lookup yields CDR1 DFQATT and CDR2 SNEGSKA (reference sequence). The CDR3 bases are TGCAGTGCCGATCCAGGGTACTACAATGAGCAGTTCTTC. This encodes CSADPGYYNEQFF.

This clonotype was seen more than once but under ten times. The chain has TRBV7-6 and TRBJ2-1, with D possibly TRBD1 on 6 matching bases. Trimming left V 1 base short and J 3 bases short, with 13 bases between. CDR1 is SGHVS and CDR2 is FNYEAQ in the germline V gene. This CDR3 comprises 16 residues. The CDR3 DNA follows: TGTGCCAGCAGCTTAGTGAGAGGGGGTCTCTACAATGAGCAGTTCTTC. This translates into CASSLVRGGLYNEQFF.

The chain links TRBV7-3 to TRBJ2-2; 8 nucleotides align to TRBD2. This CDR3 contains 16 residues. Germline lookup yields CDR1 SGHTA and CDR2 FQGTGA. V shed 5 bases, J shed 7 bases, and the junction held 12 bases outside the gene matches. CDR3 nucleotide sequence: TGTGCCAGCAGCAATGAGCCGGGACTAGGGCGCGGGGAGCTGTTTTTT. Translated: CASSNEPGLGRGELFF.

This clonotype was found a few times. The rearrangement uses TRBV10-3 and TRBJ1-5, with 8 bases that match TRBD1. CDR3 size: 17 residues. Per germline, CDR1 ENHRY and CDR2 SYGVKD. Germline trimming cut 0 bases from V and 7 bases from J; bases unmatched to any gene: 11. CDR3 region: CAISESVGTGNRQPQHF. The DNA for the CDR3 is TGTGCCATCAGTGAGTCTGTCGGGACAGGCAATCGGCAGCCCCAGCATTTT.

In this sample, this clonotype turned up many times. The V gene is TRBV7-8, the J gene TRBJ2-3; a possible D gene is TRBD2 (6 bases). CDR1 is SGHVS and CDR2 is FQNEAQ in the germline V gene. The CDR3 totals 13 residues. Trimming removed 1 base from V and 13 bases from J, with 15 bases in between. The CDR3 region has the DNA TGTGCCAGCAGCTTAGAATATCGGGGGTGCGAGTATTTT. Amino acids: CASSLEYRGCEYF.

The rearrangement links TRBV11-1 to TRBJ1-2, with no clear D. This CDR3 comprises 15 residues. The ends were cut back, 6 bases at V and 4 bases at J, with 18 bases in the middle. The germline V gene has CDR1 SGHAT and CDR2 FQDESV (reference sequence). CDR3 coding DNA: TGTGCCAGCAGAAGCGGGCCCGGTGGCGTCTATGGCTACACCTTC. It codes for CASRSGPGGVYGYTF.

The rearrangement links TRBV6-5 to TRBJ2-1; D is unclear. Trimming took 0 bases from V and 3 from J, leaving 6 bases between them. This CDR3 spans 14 amino acids. From germline, CDR1 is MNHEY and CDR2 SVGAGI. This chain's CDR3 is CASSYSGDYNEQFF. The CDR3 DNA is TGTGCCAGCAGTTACTCTGGGGACTACAATGAGCAGTTCTTC.

The V call is TRBV4-1, the J call TRBJ2-1; D unclear. The CDR3 contains 17 residues. Trimming cost V 4 bases and J 0 bases, with 16 bases left between them. The germline gives CDR1 MGHRA, CDR2 YSYEKL. CDR3 in DNA: TGCGCCAGCAGCCCCGGAAAGGCAAAAAGCTCCTACAATGAGCAGTTCTTC. This sequence encodes CASSPGKAKSSYNEQFF.

The chain has TRBV18 and TRBJ1-1; the D gene is possibly TRBD1 (5 bases). Trimming shortened V by 1 base and J by 3 bases, and 9 bases separated the two germline ends. Germline lookup yields CDR1 KGHSH and CDR2 LQKENI. The CDR3 runs 14 residues. CDR3 coding DNA: TGTGCCAGCTCACCACTCGTGGGACACACTGAAGCTTTCTTT. This gives the protein CASSPLVGHTEAFF.

The chain employs TRBV9 and TRBJ2-1; possibly TRBD2 for D (6 bases). Trimming stripped 0 bases from V and 7 bases from J, with 8 bases between. From germline, CDR1 is SGDLS and CDR2 YYNGEE. The CDR3 has 13 residues. This CDR3 reads CASSVGGTNEQFF. CDR3 bases: TGTGCCAGCAGCGTAGGAGGGACTAATGAGCAGTTCTTC.

This chain uses TRBV12-3 or TRBV12-4 with TRBJ1-5; D is ambiguous. The CDR3 extends over 12 amino acids. V was trimmed by 5 bases and J by 7 bases, leaving 9 bases between them. The chain's CDR3 is CASSVHGQPQHF. CDR3 DNA sequence: TGTGCCAGCAGTGTTCACGGCCAGCCCCAGCATTTT.

This clonotype was observed a handful of times. V usage is TRBV30 and J usage is TRBJ2-7; 7 bases agree with TRBD1. The J segment lost 3 bases and the V segment lost 3 bases, leaving 5 bases of the junction unmatched. This CDR3 is built from 13 residues. The germline CDR1 and CDR2 sequences are GTSNPN and SVGIG (reference sequence). DNA for the CDR3: TGTGCCTGGAGCCCGTCAGGGGGCTACGAGCAGTACTTC. Translated: CAWSPSGGYEQYF. The whole variable domain, remainder taken from reference TRBV30 and TRBJ2-7, is SQTIHQWPATLVQPVGSPLSLECTVEGTSNPNLYWYRQAAGRGLQLLFYSVGIGQISSEVPQNLSASRPQDRQFILSSKKLLLSDSGFYLCAWSPSGGYEQYFGPGTRLTVT.

The V gene is TRBV10-3, the J gene TRBJ2-3; the match to TRBD1 covers 7 bases. Trimming removed 10 bases from V and 2 bases from J; junction bases left unmatched: 6. This CDR3 spans 13 amino acids. Per the germline V gene, CDR1 is ENHRY and CDR2 is SYGVKD. The chain's CDR3 is CATRTGPTDTQYF. CDR3 bases: TGTGCCACCAGGACAGGACCCACAGATACGCAGTATTTT.

This chain joins TRBV7-7 and TRBJ2-1; possibly TRBD2 for D (5 bases). V dropped 0 bases and J dropped 7 bases, with 13 bases sitting between them. The CDR3 consists of 15 residues. The germline V gene encodes CDR1 SSHAT and CDR2 FNYEAQ (reference sequence). The CDR3 DNA reads TGTGCCAGCAGCTTAGCGAGCGGTTGGGCAAATGAGCAGTTCTTC. It translates to CASSLASGWANEQFF. Variable domain in full (rest from reference TRBV7-7 and TRBJ2-1): GAGVSQSPRYKVTKRGQDVTLRCDPISSHATLYWYQQALGQGPEFLTYFNYEAQPDKSGLPSDRFSAERPEGSISTLTIQRTEQRDSAMYRCASSLASGWANEQFFGPGTRLTVL.

This sequence joins TRBV3-1 and TRBJ2-5, with D possibly TRBD1 on 6 matching bases. V was shortened by 4 bases and J by 11 bases, with 11 bases between the two germline ends. The CDR3 contains 11 residues. Germline loops: CDR1 LGHDT, CDR2 YNNKEL (reference sequence). The CDR3 DNA follows: TGTGCCAGCAGCCTCGGGACACGGCAGTACTTC. It translates to CASSLGTRQYF.

This clonotype was observed a handful of times. This chain uses TRBV6-2 or TRBV6-3 with TRBJ2-4, with 10 positions matching TRBD1. In germline, CDR1 is MNHEY, CDR2 SVGEGT. V was pared by 6 bases and J by 8 bases, with 4 bases of the junction left unmatched. This CDR3 is 13 amino acids long. The CDR3 DNA follows: TGTGCCAGCAGCCCGACAGGGGGCTACATTCAGTACTTC. This gives the protein CASSPTGGYIQYF.

The table lists this clonotype with a few counts. The V call is TRBV24-1, the J call TRBJ1-5; no clear D gene. CDR1 is KGHDR, CDR2 SFDVKD, per germline. Trimming left V 1 base short and J 9 bases short, with 9 bases between. The CDR3 is 13 amino acids. CDR3 amino acids: CATSDFHDGPQHF. The CDR3 DNA reads as TGTGCCACCAGTGATTTTCATGACGGGCCCCAGCATTTT.

The genes are TRBV28 and TRBJ1-1, with D unresolved. V shed 6 bases and J shed 0 bases, with 14 bases lying between them. This CDR3 region has 15 residues. Germline values: CDR1 MDHEN, CDR2 SYDVKM. This chain's CDR3 is CASSLMSGVNTEAFF. The CDR3 bases are TGTGCCAGCAGCCTGATGTCCGGGGTGAACACTGAAGCTTTCTTT.

This clonotype occurred many times. This chain connects TRBV7-2 to TRBJ2-7; a possible D gene is TRBD1 (6 bases). The CDR3 runs 13 residues. Germline-derived CDR1 and CDR2 are SGHTA and FQGNSA. Trimming cost V 5 bases and J 7 bases, with 15 bases left between them. This CDR3 is CASSPNRVQEQYF. The CDR3 DNA follows: TGTGCCAGCAGCCCCAACAGGGTGCAAGAGCAGTACTTC.

This clonotype was observed at least ten times. The chain is built from TRBV7-3 and TRBJ1-1, with TRBD1 identical over 8 bases. Per germline, CDR1 SGHTA and CDR2 FQGTGA. The junction had 2 bases not matched to a gene; V was cut back by 4 bases and J by 1 base. This CDR3 is 14 amino acids long. The CDR3 DNA reads as TGTGCCAGCAGCTCCGGGACAGGGAACACTGAAGCTTTCTTT. Translated, it gives CASSSGTGNTEAFF.

This clonotype has only a few counts. The chain joins TRBV6-1 to TRBJ1-2, with D uncertain. This CDR3 spans 13 amino acids. V was trimmed by 2 bases and J by 4 bases, leaving 8 bases between them. Germline CDR1 reads MNHNS; CDR2 reads SASEGT. The CDR3 DNA reads TGTGCCAGCAGTGAACTTCGTATCTATGGCTACACCTTC. Its translation: CASSELRIYGYTF.

V is TRBV6-2 or TRBV6-3 and J is TRBJ2-5; no definite D call. Trimming pared 2 bases from V and 1 base from J, leaving 5 bases between. The CDR3 has 13 amino acids. Per germline, CDR1 MNHEY and CDR2 SVGEGT. The DNA of the CDR3 is TGTGCCAGCAGTTACCGTATCCAAGAGACCCAGTACTTC. Translation: CASSYRIQETQYF.

This clonotype has a handful of counts. The J gene is TRBJ2-2, the V gene TRBV24-1; D ambiguous. Germline V gives CDR1 KGHDR, CDR2 SFDVKD. This CDR3 is 12 amino acids long. V lost 2 bases and J 4 bases, leaving 1 base between the germline ends. The CDR3 reads CATSDSTGELFF. CDR3 in DNA: TGTGCCACCAGTGATTCCACCGGGGAGCTGTTTTTT.

The chain employs TRBV28 and TRBJ2-5; D ambiguous. The CDR3 is 14 residues long. Trimming took off 3 bases at V and 7 bases at J, with 15 bases between the two ends. Per the germline V gene, CDR1 is MDHEN and CDR2 is SYDVKM. CDR3 sequence: CASSFSSGIGTQYF. In DNA, the CDR3 is TGTGCCAGCAGTTTCAGTTCCGGTATAGGGACCCAGTACTTC.

This clonotype has only a few counts. V gene TRBV27 combines with J gene TRBJ1-1; D remains unclear. The CDR3 has 14 amino acids. The germline CDR1 and CDR2 sequences are MNHEY and SMNVEV (reference sequence). V lost 1 base and J 5 bases, leaving 11 bases between the germline ends. The CDR3 DNA follows: TGTGCCAGCAGTTTATTTGGGAATCCGACTGAAGCTTTCTTT. Its translation is CASSLFGNPTEAFF.

J is TRBJ2-3 and V is TRBV9, with 10 bases that match TRBD1. Trimming removed 4 bases from V and 0 bases from J; junction bases left unmatched: 11. Germline V gives CDR1 SGDLS, CDR2 YYNGEE. The CDR3 extends over 18 amino acids. The CDR3 sequence: CASSPEGDRGFSTDTQYF. The DNA of the CDR3 is TGTGCCAGCAGCCCAGAAGGGGACAGGGGATTTAGCACAGATACGCAGTATTTT.

The gene calls are TRBV7-9 and TRBJ2-5; 7 bases align to TRBD2. Germline lookup yields CDR1 SEHNR and CDR2 FQNEAQ (reference sequence). This CDR3 contains 15 residues. V lost 5 bases, J lost 1 base, and 7 bases stayed unmatched. The CDR3 nucleotides read TGTGCCAGCAGCCTCTGGGGGGGAGGCCAAGAGACCCAGTACTTC. Encoded protein: CASSLWGGGQETQYF.